This TCR beta chain was sequenced in a study of shared clonotypes between healthy human individuals. The CDR3 length is 18 residues. Germline V CDR1 and CDR2: MNHEY, SMNVEV (reference sequence). V lost 7 bases and J lost 0, with 21 bases in between. The data were produced by immunoSEQ multiplex PCR, yet TCRdb's version contains in-frame clones alone and is incomplete. Of 2 million to 2.5 million clones listed, over 85% are singletons. This clone was seen a handful of times. This TCR was recovered from a man between 18 and 29 years old in good health. Some clones in this sample may be carry-over from other donors' samples. The rearrangement joins TRBV27 to TRBJ2-2; a weak D match, TRBD1 (6 bases). The sample consisted of naive CD4+ T cells from PBMCs. Subset: CD45RA+ positively selected. This CDR3 is CASITRGGTAANTGELFF. DNA of the CDR3: TGTGCCAGCATTACCCGTGGGGGCACGGCCGCGAACACCGGGGAGCTGTTTTTT.